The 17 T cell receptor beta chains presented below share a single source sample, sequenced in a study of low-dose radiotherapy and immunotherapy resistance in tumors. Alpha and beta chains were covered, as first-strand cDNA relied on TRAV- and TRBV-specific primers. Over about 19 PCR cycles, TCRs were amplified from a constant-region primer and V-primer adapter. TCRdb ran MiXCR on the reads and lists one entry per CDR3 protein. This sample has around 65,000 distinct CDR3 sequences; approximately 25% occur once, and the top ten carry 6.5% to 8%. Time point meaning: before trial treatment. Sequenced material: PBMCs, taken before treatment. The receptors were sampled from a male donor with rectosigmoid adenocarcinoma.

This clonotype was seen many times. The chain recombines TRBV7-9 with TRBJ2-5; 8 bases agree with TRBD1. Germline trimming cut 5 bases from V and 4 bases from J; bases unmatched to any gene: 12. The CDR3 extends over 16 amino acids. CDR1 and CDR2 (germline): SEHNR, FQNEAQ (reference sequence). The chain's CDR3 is CASSPSRDRRGETQYF. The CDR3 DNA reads TGTGCCAGCAGCCCATCGAGGGACAGGAGGGGAGAGACCCAGTACTTC.

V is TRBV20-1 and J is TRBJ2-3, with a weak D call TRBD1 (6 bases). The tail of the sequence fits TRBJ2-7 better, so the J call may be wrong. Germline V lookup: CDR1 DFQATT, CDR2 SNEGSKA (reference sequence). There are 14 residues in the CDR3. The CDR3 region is CSATSGTRFYEQYF. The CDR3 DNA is TGCAGTGCCACATCCGGGACAAGGTTCTACGAGCAGTACTTC.

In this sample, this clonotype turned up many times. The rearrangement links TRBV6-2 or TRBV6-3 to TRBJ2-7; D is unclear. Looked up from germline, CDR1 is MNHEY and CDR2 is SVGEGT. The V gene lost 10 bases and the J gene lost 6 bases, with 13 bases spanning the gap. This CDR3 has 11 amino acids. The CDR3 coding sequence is TGTGCCACGTCTCCTCGCCGCGAGCAGTACTTC. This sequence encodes CATSPRREQYF.

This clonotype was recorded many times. CDR3 in DNA: TGTGCCAGTAGTATCCAGGGTATCGGAGATACGCAGTATTTT. Residues: CASSIQGIGDTQYF. The chain uses TRBV19 and TRBJ2-3; TRBD1 is a possible D gene (5 bases). There are 14 residues in the CDR3. Germline loops: CDR1 LNHDA, CDR2 SQIVND (reference sequence). Trimming took 3 bases from V and 5 from J, leaving 12 bases between them.

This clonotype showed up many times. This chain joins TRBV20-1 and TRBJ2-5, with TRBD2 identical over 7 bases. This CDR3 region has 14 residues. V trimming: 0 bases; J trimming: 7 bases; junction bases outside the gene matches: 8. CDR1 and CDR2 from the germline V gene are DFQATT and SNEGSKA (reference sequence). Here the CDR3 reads CSARDLTGGGTQYF. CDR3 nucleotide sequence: TGCAGTGCTAGAGATTTAACGGGGGGAGGGACCCAGTACTTC.

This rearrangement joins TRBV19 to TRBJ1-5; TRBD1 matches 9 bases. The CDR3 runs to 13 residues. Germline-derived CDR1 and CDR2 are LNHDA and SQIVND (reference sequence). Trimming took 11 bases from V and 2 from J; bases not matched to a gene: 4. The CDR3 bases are TGTGCCTCCTGGGACAGGGGCAATCAGCCCCAGCATTTT. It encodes CASWDRGNQPQHF. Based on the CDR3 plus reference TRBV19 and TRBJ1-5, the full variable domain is DGGITQSPKYLFRKEGQNVTLSCEQNLNHDAMYWYRQDPGQGLRLIYYSQIVNDFQKGDIAEGYSVSREKKESFPLTVTSAQKNPTAFYLCASWDRGNQPQHFGDGTRLSIL.

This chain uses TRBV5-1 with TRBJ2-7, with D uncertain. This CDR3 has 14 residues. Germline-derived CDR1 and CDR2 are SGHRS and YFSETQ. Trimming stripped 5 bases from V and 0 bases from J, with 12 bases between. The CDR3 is CASRVTWGSYEQYF. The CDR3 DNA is TGCGCCAGCAGAGTGACGTGGGGCTCCTACGAGCAGTACTTC. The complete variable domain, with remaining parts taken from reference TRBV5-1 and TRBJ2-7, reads KAGVTQTPRYLIKTRGQQVTLSCSPISGHRSVSWYQQTPGQGLQFLFEYFSETQRNKGNFPGRFSGRQFSNSRSEMNVSTLELGDSALYLCASRVTWGSYEQYFGPGTRLTVT.

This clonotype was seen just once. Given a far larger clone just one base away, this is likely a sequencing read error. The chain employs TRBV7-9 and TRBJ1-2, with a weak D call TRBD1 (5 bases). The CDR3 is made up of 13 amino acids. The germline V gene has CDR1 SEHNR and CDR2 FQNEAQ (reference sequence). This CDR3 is CGSSRPGPYGYTF. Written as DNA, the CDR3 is TGTGGCAGCAGCCGTCCGGGACCCTATGGCTACACCTTC. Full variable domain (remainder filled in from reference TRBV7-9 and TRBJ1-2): DTGVSQNPRHKITKRGQNVTFRCDPISEHNRLYWYRQTLGQGPEFLTYFQNEAQLEKSRLLSDRFSAERPKGSFSTLEIQRTEQGDSAMYLCGSSRPGPYGYTFGSGTRLTVV.

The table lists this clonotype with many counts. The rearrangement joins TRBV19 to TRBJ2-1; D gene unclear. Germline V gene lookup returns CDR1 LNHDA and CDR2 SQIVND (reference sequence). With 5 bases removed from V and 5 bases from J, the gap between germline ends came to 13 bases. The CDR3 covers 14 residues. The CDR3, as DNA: TGTGCCAGTAGTTCACAATACATGGACAATGAGCAGTTCTTC. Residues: CASSSQYMDNEQFF.

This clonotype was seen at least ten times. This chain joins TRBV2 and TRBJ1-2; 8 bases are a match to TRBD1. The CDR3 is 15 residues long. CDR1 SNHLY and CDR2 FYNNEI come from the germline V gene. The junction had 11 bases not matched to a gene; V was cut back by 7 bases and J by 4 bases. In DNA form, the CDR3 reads TGTGCCAGCAACCAACCGGGACAGGCGACCTATGGCTACACCTTC. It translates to CASNQPGQATYGYTF.

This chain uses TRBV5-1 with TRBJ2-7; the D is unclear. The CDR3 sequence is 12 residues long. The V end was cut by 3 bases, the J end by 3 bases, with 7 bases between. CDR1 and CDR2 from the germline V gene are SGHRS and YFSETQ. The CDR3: CASSSDRYEQYF. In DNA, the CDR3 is TGCGCCAGCAGCTCGGATCGCTACGAGCAGTACTTC.

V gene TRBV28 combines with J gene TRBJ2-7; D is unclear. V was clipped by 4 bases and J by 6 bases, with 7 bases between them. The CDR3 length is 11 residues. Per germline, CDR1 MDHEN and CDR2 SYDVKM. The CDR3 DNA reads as TGTGCCAGCAGTTCCCCTCCCGAGCAGTACTTC. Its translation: CASSSPPEQYF.

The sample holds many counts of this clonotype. Here the CDR3 reads CASSLYVEGSPLHF. The CDR3 nucleotides read TGTGCCAGCAGTTTATACGTCGAGGGTTCACCCCTCCACTTT. The rearrangement links TRBV12-3 or TRBV12-4 to TRBJ1-6; D gene uncertain. The length of the CDR3 is 14 residues. The germline V and J ends were trimmed by 2 bases and 9 bases, with 11 bases remaining between them.

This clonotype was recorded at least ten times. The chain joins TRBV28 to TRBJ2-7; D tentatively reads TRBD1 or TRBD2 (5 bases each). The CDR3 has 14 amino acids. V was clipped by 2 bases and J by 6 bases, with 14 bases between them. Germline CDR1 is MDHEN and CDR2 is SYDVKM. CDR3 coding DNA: TGTGCCAGCAGTTTAGGGGGTCCGACCGGCGAGCAGTACTTC. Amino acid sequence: CASSLGGPTGEQYF.

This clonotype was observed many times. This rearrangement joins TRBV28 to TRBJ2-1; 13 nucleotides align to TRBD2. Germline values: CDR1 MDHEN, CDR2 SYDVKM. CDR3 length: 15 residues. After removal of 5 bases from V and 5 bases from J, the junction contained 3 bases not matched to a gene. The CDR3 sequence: CASSPGTSGNNEQFF. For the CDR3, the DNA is TGTGCCAGCAGTCCAGGGACTAGCGGGAACAATGAGCAGTTCTTC.

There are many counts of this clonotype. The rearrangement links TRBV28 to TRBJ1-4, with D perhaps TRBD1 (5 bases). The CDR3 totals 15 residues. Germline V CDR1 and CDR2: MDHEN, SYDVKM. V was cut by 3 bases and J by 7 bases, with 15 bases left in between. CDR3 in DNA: TGTGCCAGCAGTTTCCCCTTGGGGCCTGGTGAAAAACTGTTTTTT. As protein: CASSFPLGPGEKLFF.

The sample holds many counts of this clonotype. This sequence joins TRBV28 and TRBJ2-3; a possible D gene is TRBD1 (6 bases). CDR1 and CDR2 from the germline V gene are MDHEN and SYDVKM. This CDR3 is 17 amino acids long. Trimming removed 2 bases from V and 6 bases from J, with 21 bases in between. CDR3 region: CASSLSPRGVGSDTQYF. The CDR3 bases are TGTGCCAGCAGTTTAAGCCCCAGGGGAGTAGGGAGCGATACGCAGTATTTT.